The 20 T cell receptor beta chains below come from one sample, sequenced in a study of type 1 and type 2 diabetes patients. Amplification started from genomic DNA. Multiplex PCR with 30 forward and 13 reverse primers amplified the TCR beta CDR3. TCRdb reanalysed the multiplex PCR reads using MiXCR and keeps one entry per CDR3 protein. The sample shows fewer than 300,000 distinct CDR3 sequences, roughly 48% of them seen only once. The sample taken for sequencing was peripheral blood mononuclear cells (PBMCs). The receptors were sampled from a man younger than 35 with type 2 diabetes.

This clonotype was counted between two and nine times. The chain carries TRBV11-3 and TRBJ2-7, with D perhaps TRBD1 or TRBD2 (5 bases each). Looked up from germline, CDR1 is SGHNT and CDR2 is YENEEA. There are 14 residues in the CDR3. V gave up 7 bases and J gave up 1 base, with 14 bases separating them. The CDR3 DNA sequence: TGTGCCAGCAATGGGGGAACGCTTTCCTACGAGCAGTACTTC. It translates to CASNGGTLSYEQYF.

V gene TRBV2 combines with J gene TRBJ2-5; D may correspond to TRBD1 or TRBD2 (5 bases each). The V gene lost 4 bases and the J gene lost 7 bases, with 10 bases spanning the gap. Germline loops: CDR1 SNHLY, CDR2 FYNNEI. This CDR3 comprises 12 residues. The CDR3 is CASSVGGGTQYF. The CDR3 coding sequence is TGTGCCAGCAGTGTGGGTGGGGGGACCCAGTACTTC. Full variable domain (remainder filled in from reference TRBV2 and TRBJ2-5): EPEVTQTPSHQVTQMGQEVILRCVPISNHLYFYWYRQILGQKVEFLVSFYNNEISEKSEIFDDQFSVERPDGSNFTLKIRSTKLEDSAMYFCASSVGGGTQYFGPGTRLLVL.

This clonotype was observed a handful of times. The chain combines TRBV10-3 with TRBJ1-2; D perhaps matches TRBD1 (6 bases). V was cut by 8 bases and J by 8 bases, with 18 bases left in between. The germline CDR1 and CDR2 sequences are ENHRY and SYGVKD. CDR3 length: 13 amino acids. The CDR3 coding sequence is TGTGCCATCCAGGAGGGGGGGTTCGAGGGCTACACCTTC. Its translation: CAIQEGGFEGYTF.

The rearrangement links TRBV6-6 to TRBJ1-2, with 7 bases matching TRBD1. V trimming: 2 bases; J trimming: 8 bases; junction bases outside the gene matches: 5. The CDR3 extends over 13 amino acids. Germline CDR1 is MNHNY and CDR2 is SVGAGI (reference sequence). The CDR3 nucleotides are TGTGCCAGCAGTTACAGGGGGCTTGACGGCTACACCTTC. Translated: CASSYRGLDGYTF.

DNA for the CDR3: TGTGCCAGTAGTACTACAAGCGGGATTAACTACAATGAGCAGTTCTTC. Its translation is CASSTTSGINYNEQFF. The rearrangement joins TRBV19 to TRBJ2-1, with TRBD2 identical over 7 bases. CDR1 is LNHDA and CDR2 is SQIVND in the germline V gene (reference sequence). The CDR3 loop spans 16 amino acids. Trimming at V came to 4 bases and at J to 3 bases, leaving 9 bases not matched to a gene. The whole variable domain, filled in from reference TRBV19 and TRBJ2-1, reads DGGITQSPKYLFRKEGQNVTLSCEQNLNHDAMYWYRQDPGQGLRLIYYSQIVNDFQKGDIAEGYSVSREKKESFPLTVTSAQKNPTAFYLCASSTTSGINYNEQFFGPGTRLTVL.

The gene calls are TRBV9 and TRBJ2-3; 9 nucleotides align to TRBD2. Germline V gives CDR1 SGDLS, CDR2 YYNGEE. The trim removed 0 bases at V and 2 bases at J, leaving 13 bases unmatched. The CDR3 is 19 amino acids. Here the CDR3 DNA reads TGTGCCAGCAGCGTAGGAATGTGGCGGGGGGGACGAAACACAGATACGCAGTATTTT. Translation: CASSVGMWRGGRNTDTQYF.

J is TRBJ2-3 and V is TRBV28; 11 positions agree with TRBD2. This CDR3 spans 16 amino acids. The V gene end was trimmed by 3 bases and the J gene end by 1 base; junction bases not matched to a gene: 3. Per the germline V gene, CDR1 is MDHEN and CDR2 is SYDVKM. The DNA of the CDR3 is TGTGCCAGCAGTTTCGTAGCGGGAGGGGGCACAGATACGCAGTATTTT. This translates into CASSFVAGGGTDTQYF.

The V gene is TRBV19, the J gene TRBJ2-5, with a weak D call TRBD1 (6 bases). The J call may be faulty, since TRBJ2-7 better matches the DNA end. Germline V CDR1 and CDR2: LNHDA, SQIVND (reference sequence). The length of the CDR3 is 14 residues. CDR3 nucleotide sequence: TGTGCCAGTAGTCGACAGGCCAGCTCCTACGAGCAGTACTTC. Its translation is CASSRQASSYEQYF.

The chain employs TRBV6-2 or TRBV6-3 and TRBJ2-1, with 14 bases aligning to TRBD2. The CDR3 sequence is 20 residues long. Germline assignment: CDR1 MNHEY and CDR2 SVGEGT. The V gene end was trimmed by 5 bases and the J gene end by 3 bases; junction bases not matched to a gene: 15. In nucleotides, the CDR3 is TGTGCCAGCAGTCCTGGGGGCGGACTAGCGGGGGGCCGCATCTACAATGAGCAGTTCTTC. Translation: CASSPGGGLAGGRIYNEQFF.

This clonotype was detected once. The chain uses TRBV27 and TRBJ2-3, with TRBD2 matching over 11 bases. The CDR3 spans 19 residues. V lost 6 bases to trimming and J lost 0 bases; unmatched junction nucleotides: 14. The V gene's germline CDR1 is MNHEY and CDR2 SMNVEV (reference sequence). The DNA of the CDR3 is TGTGCCAGCAGCCCTACCCTCGGACTAGCGGGCCCTAGCACAGATACGCAGTATTTT. Residues: CASSPTLGLAGPSTDTQYF.

J is TRBJ2-7 and V is TRBV27; TRBD1 is a possible D gene (5 bases). CDR1 and CDR2 (germline): MNHEY, SMNVEV (reference sequence). This CDR3 is built from 16 residues. V gave up 3 bases and J gave up 0 bases, with 15 bases separating them. The CDR3 DNA sequence: TGTGCCAGCAGTTTGAACCATCCAGGGATCTCCTACGAGCAGTACTTC. This translates into CASSLNHPGISYEQYF.

J is TRBJ2-7 and V is TRBV19; 10 bases fit TRBD1. Germline V gene data show CDR1 as LNHDA and CDR2 as SQIVND (reference sequence). The V segment lost 10 bases and the J segment 3 bases; nucleotides outside the gene matches: 3. The CDR3 has 12 amino acids. CDR3 sequence: CATRDRGYEQYF. CDR3 nucleotides: TGTGCCACACGGGACAGGGGCTACGAGCAGTACTTC.

This clonotype has just a few counts. The chain has TRBV19 and TRBJ2-7; a possible D gene is TRBD2 (6 bases). The ends were cut back, 3 bases at V and 1 base at J, with 16 bases in the middle. Looked up from germline, CDR1 is LNHDA and CDR2 is SQIVND (reference sequence). The CDR3 runs 16 residues. For the CDR3, the DNA is TGTGCCAGTAGTATTTTCGCCGCGGGGAATTCCTACGAGCAGTACTTC. Amino acids: CASSIFAAGNSYEQYF.

This clonotype was recorded a few times. The genes are TRBV10-3 and TRBJ1-2, with D tentatively TRBD1 (6 bases). Germline values: CDR1 ENHRY, CDR2 SYGVKD. CDR3 size: 11 residues. In DNA, the CDR3 is TGTGTCGCTGGGGGGCCTTATGGCTACACCTTC. Translated, it gives CVAGGPYGYTF.

This clonotype came up a few times. The gene calls are TRBV19 and TRBJ1-6; no clear D gene. The CDR3 totals 16 residues. Looked up from germline, CDR1 is LNHDA and CDR2 is SQIVND (reference sequence). The ends were cut back, 1 base at V and 7 bases at J, with 14 bases in the middle. The CDR3 loop is CASSIGIRGRNSPLHF. CDR3 sequence (DNA): TGTGCCAGTAGTATAGGGATCCGAGGTCGGAATTCACCCCTCCACTTT.

The chain carries TRBV20-1 and TRBJ1-1, with D uncertain. Trimming removed 2 bases from V and 1 base from J, with 14 bases in between. The CDR3 is made up of 15 amino acids. CDR1 is DFQATT and CDR2 is SNEGSKA in the germline V gene (reference sequence). Here the CDR3 reads CSARSHTNGNTEAFF. CDR3 sequence (DNA): TGCAGTGCTAGATCCCATACCAACGGGAACACTGAAGCTTTCTTT.

The CDR3 sequence is CASSFDLGGETQYF. CDR3 DNA: TGTGCCAGCAGCTTCGACCTCGGGGGGGAGACCCAGTACTTC. The rearrangement uses TRBV7-3 and TRBJ2-5; 7 nucleotides agree with TRBD2. This CDR3 has 14 amino acids. CDR1 is SGHTA, CDR2 FQGTGA, per germline. V shed 3 bases and J 5 bases; nucleotides not matched to a gene: 6.

The V call is TRBV27, the J call TRBJ2-7; TRBD2 aligns across 12 bases. The CDR3 runs to 15 residues. The V gene's germline CDR1 is MNHEY and CDR2 SMNVEV (reference sequence). V shed 4 bases and J 4 bases; nucleotides not matched to a gene: 5. CDR3: CASSSWTSGKYEQYF. DNA of the CDR3: TGTGCCAGCAGTTCGTGGACTAGCGGGAAGTACGAGCAGTACTTC.

This clonotype was counted between two and nine times. The chain carries TRBV19 and TRBJ1-2, with 8 nucleotides matching TRBD1. V was pared by 9 bases and J by 2 bases, with 8 bases of the junction left unmatched. The CDR3 has 14 residues. Germline CDR1 LNHDA, CDR2 SQIVND (reference sequence). CDR3 protein: CASAGGELNYGYTF. The CDR3 coding sequence is TGTGCCAGCGCAGGGGGCGAATTAAACTATGGCTACACCTTC.

The CDR3 region is CASSLTLSGETQYF. The CDR3 region has the DNA TGTGCCAGCAGTTTAACACTCTCGGGAGAGACCCAGTACTTC. The V call is TRBV7-2, the J call TRBJ2-5; D remains unclear. The CDR3 runs 14 residues. CDR1 and CDR2 (germline): SGHTA, FQGNSA. V was trimmed by 6 bases and J by 4 bases, leaving 15 bases between them.